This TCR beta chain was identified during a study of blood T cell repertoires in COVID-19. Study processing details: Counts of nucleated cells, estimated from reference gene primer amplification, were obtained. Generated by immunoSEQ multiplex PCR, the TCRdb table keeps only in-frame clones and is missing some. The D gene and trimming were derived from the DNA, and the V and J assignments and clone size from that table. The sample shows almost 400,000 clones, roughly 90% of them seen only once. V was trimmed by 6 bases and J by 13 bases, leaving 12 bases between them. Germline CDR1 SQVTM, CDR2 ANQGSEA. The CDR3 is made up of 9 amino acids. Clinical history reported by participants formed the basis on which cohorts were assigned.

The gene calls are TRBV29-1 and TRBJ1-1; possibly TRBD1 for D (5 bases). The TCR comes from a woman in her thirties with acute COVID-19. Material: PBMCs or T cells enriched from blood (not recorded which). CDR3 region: CSVGGRGFF. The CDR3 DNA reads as TGCAGCGTGGGGGGTAGGGGTTTCTTT.